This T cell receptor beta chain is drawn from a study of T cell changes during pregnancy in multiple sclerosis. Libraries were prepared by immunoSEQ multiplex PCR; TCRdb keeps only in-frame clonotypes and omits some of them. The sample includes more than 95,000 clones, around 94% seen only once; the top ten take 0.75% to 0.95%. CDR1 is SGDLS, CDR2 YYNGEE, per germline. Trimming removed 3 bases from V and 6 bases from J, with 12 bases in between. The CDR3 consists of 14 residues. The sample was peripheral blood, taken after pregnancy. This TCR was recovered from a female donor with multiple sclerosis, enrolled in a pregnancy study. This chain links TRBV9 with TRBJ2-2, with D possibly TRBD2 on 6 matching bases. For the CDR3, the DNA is TGTGCCAGCAGCGCCTGGGACTCCCCCGGGGAGCTGTTTTTT. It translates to CASSAWDSPGELFF. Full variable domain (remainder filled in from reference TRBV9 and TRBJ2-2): DSGVTQTPKHLITATGQRVTLRCSPRSGDLSVYWYQQSLDQGLQFLIQYYNGEERAKGNILERFSAQQFPDLHSELNLSSLELGDSALYFCASSAWDSPGELFFGEGSRLTVL.